These 24 T cell receptor beta chains were all obtained from the same sample, sequenced in a study of chemoradiotherapy in HPV16-positive cancers. Using immunoSEQ multiplex PCR, the repertoire was profiled, and TCRdb retains in-frame clones only, with some absent. The table lists some 11,000 clones, 81% of them singletons. Sampling was done from a patient who underwent chemoradiotherapy. These receptors were collected from a human donor with HPV-associated anogenital cancer.

This clone was observed a few times. This chain joins TRBV15 and TRBJ2-5, with D perhaps matching TRBD1 (7 bases). The germline gives CDR1 LNHNV, CDR2 YYDKDF (reference sequence). The CDR3 loop spans 15 amino acids. The V and J ends lost 8 bases and 5 bases respectively, with 21 bases between them. DNA of the CDR3: TGTGCCACCTTCACAGGGGACTCCAACTTTGAGACCCAGTACTTC. Translating gives CATFTGDSNFETQYF. Full variable domain (remainder filled in from reference TRBV15 and TRBJ2-5): DAMVIQNPRYQVTQFGKPVTLSCSQTLNHNVMYWYQQKSSQAPKLLFHYYDKDFNNEADTPDNFQSRRPNTSFCFLDIRSPGLGDTAMYLCATFTGDSNFETQYFGPGTRLLVL.

This chain links TRBV29-1 with TRBJ2-2, with unresolved D. Germline values: CDR1 SQVTM, CDR2 ANQGSEA. The CDR3 covers 11 residues. Trimming took 0 bases from V and 6 from J, leaving 2 bases between them. The CDR3 spells CSVEEPGELFF. CDR3 nucleotides: TGCAGCGTTGAAGAACCCGGGGAGCTGTTTTTT.

The chain employs TRBV5-4 and TRBJ1-4; tentatively, D is TRBD1 (5 bases). V gave up 4 bases and J gave up 1 base, with 11 bases separating them. This CDR3 has 15 residues. CDR1 SGHNT and CDR2 YYREEE come from the germline V gene (reference sequence). The CDR3 DNA reads TGTGCCAGCAGCCTCGGGGGGGAAACTAATGAAAAACTGTTTTTT. It specifies CASSLGGETNEKLFF.

This clone was seen a few times. The chain links TRBV5-1 to TRBJ2-2; no firm D call. Germline-derived CDR1 and CDR2 are SGHRS and YFSETQ. The germline V and J ends were trimmed by 0 bases and 2 bases, with 5 bases remaining between them. The CDR3 totals 14 residues. CDR3: CASSLDTNTGELFF. Here the CDR3 DNA reads TGCGCCAGCAGCTTGGACACAAACACCGGGGAGCTGTTTTTT.

The rearrangement uses TRBV28 and TRBJ2-7; no firm D call. This CDR3 region has 12 residues. Germline V lookup: CDR1 MDHEN, CDR2 SYDVKM. Deletions cut 5 bases from V and 3 bases from J, with 8 bases between. This CDR3 reads CASSLPGYEQYF. The CDR3 bases are TGTGCCAGCAGTCTACCGGGCTACGAGCAGTACTTC. The complete variable domain, with remaining parts taken from reference TRBV28 and TRBJ2-7, reads DVKVTQSSRYLVKRTGEKVFLECVQDMDHENMFWYRQDPGLGLRLIYFSYDVKMKEKGDIPEGYSVSREKKERFSLILESASTNQTSMYLCASSLPGYEQYFGPGTRLTVT.

CDR3 in amino acids: CASSDYTGQPQHF. The CDR3 bases are TGTGCCAGCAGTGATTATACAGGGCAGCCCCAGCATTTT. The V and J genes are TRBV6-4 and TRBJ1-5; possibly TRBD1 for D (6 bases). V was cut by 3 bases and J by 7 bases, with 10 bases left in between. This CDR3 spans 13 amino acids. Germline V gene data show CDR1 as MRHNA and CDR2 as SNTAGT.

This clone was seen once. V is TRBV5-6 and J is TRBJ2-7; 10 positions match TRBD1. The germline V gene has CDR1 SGHDT and CDR2 YYEEEE. The CDR3 is 12 residues long. Losses at the gene ends were 5 bases for V and 9 bases for J; bases not matched to a gene: 5. CDR3 coding DNA: TGTGCCAGCAGTCCGACAGGGGGCGTGCAGTACTTC. Protein sequence: CASSPTGGVQYF. Using reference TRBV5-6 and TRBJ2-7 for the parts outside the CDR3, the full variable domain is DAGVTQSPTHLIKTRGQQVTLRCSPKSGHDTVSWYQQALGQGPQFIFQYYEEEERQRGNFPDRFSGHQFPNYSSELNVNALLLGDSALYLCASSPTGGVQYFGPGTRLTVT.

The rearrangement links TRBV14 to TRBJ2-2; D remains unclear. Deletions cut 8 bases from V and 6 bases from J, with 10 bases between. This CDR3 contains 12 residues. CDR1 is SGHDN, CDR2 FVKESK, per germline. The CDR3 loop is CASGWGSGELFF. CDR3 coding DNA: TGTGCCAGCGGCTGGGGTTCCGGGGAGCTGTTTTTT.

The CDR3 DNA reads TGTGCCAGCAGCCAAAGGACAGCACAATTGGGAGAGACCCAGTACTTC. It specifies CASSQRTAQLGETQYF. This chain uses TRBV11-1 with TRBJ2-5, with a weak D call TRBD1 (6 bases). The length of the CDR3 is 16 residues. Trimming left V 5 bases short and J 4 bases short, with 20 bases between. Germline CDR1 reads SGHAT; CDR2 reads FQDESV (reference sequence).

V and J are TRBV5-6 and TRBJ1-3, with unresolved D. CDR3 length: 16 amino acids. V was clipped by 1 base and J by 2 bases, with 13 bases between them. Germline CDR1 is SGHDT and CDR2 is YYEEEE. The CDR3 DNA is TGTGCCAGCAGCTTGATTACGCCAATCCCTGGAAACACCATATATTTT. Its translation is CASSLITPIPGNTIYF.

This clone was detected a few times. The chain is built from TRBV2 and TRBJ2-5; D gene ambiguous. This CDR3 has 11 amino acids. Germline CDR1 is SNHLY and CDR2 is FYNNEI. Trimming removed 8 bases at V and 5 bases at J, with 9 bases between. CDR3 DNA sequence: TGTGCCAGCCAACGGGTGGAGACCCAGTACTTC. Translated, it gives CASQRVETQYF.

V gene TRBV10-3 combines with J gene TRBJ1-5; unclear D gene. The CDR3 loop spans 15 amino acids. Germline V gene data show CDR1 as ENHRY and CDR2 as SYGVKD. The V and J ends lost 0 bases and 3 bases respectively, with 9 bases between them. CDR3 in amino acids: CAISESWRDNQPQHF. CDR3 nucleotide sequence: TGTGCCATCAGTGAGTCGTGGAGGGACAATCAGCCCCAGCATTTT.

This clone has a handful of counts. The chain carries TRBV19 and TRBJ1-6; 7 positions agree with TRBD1. V trimming: 6 bases; J trimming: 9 bases; junction bases outside the gene matches: 2. Germline CDR1 reads LNHDA; CDR2 reads SQIVND (reference sequence). The CDR3 contains 12 residues. CDR3 nucleotides: TGTGCCAGTAGGACAGGGATTTCACCCCTCCACTTT. Translating it yields CASRTGISPLHF.

This clone was observed a few times. The chain links TRBV2 to TRBJ1-5, with D possibly TRBD1 on 5 matching bases. V lost 2 bases and J lost 1, with 9 bases in between. Germline V gene data show CDR1 as SNHLY and CDR2 as FYNNEI. This CDR3 is built from 15 residues. CDR3 amino acids: CASSERSGSNQPQHF. The CDR3 DNA reads TGTGCCAGCAGTGAACGCTCAGGGAGCAATCAGCCCCAGCATTTT.

This clone has just a few counts. The rearrangement uses TRBV4-1 and TRBJ1-1; D perhaps matches TRBD1 (6 bases). Germline lookup yields CDR1 MGHRA and CDR2 YSYEKL. The CDR3 contains 16 residues. The germline V and J ends were trimmed by 0 bases and 2 bases, with 13 bases remaining between them. The CDR3 DNA sequence: TGCGCCAGCAGCCAAGATGGCAGGGGACCCAACACTGAAGCTTTCTTT. This translates into CASSQDGRGPNTEAFF.

This clone was found a few times. The J gene is TRBJ1-6, the V gene TRBV2; D is ambiguous. CDR3 length: 16 residues. The germline V and J ends were trimmed by 2 bases and 0 bases, with 8 bases remaining between them. Germline V gene data show CDR1 as SNHLY and CDR2 as FYNNEI. The CDR3 DNA is TGTGCCAGCAGTGAACTAGGGAGCTCCTATAATTCACCCCTCCACTTT. This codes for CASSELGSSYNSPLHF.

The chain recombines TRBV7-2 with TRBJ1-1; D gene unclear. Trimming took off 1 base at V and 7 bases at J, with 10 bases between the two ends. CDR3 length: 13 amino acids. Germline V gene sequence: CDR1 SGHTA, CDR2 FQGNSA. CDR3: CASSLEPKSEAFF. CDR3 bases: TGTGCCAGCAGCTTAGAGCCCAAAAGTGAAGCTTTCTTT.

The CDR3 DNA sequence: TGTGCCAGCAGCCATCCGGGACAGGGGTTCCACGAGCAGTACTTC. This sequence encodes CASSHPGQGFHEQYF. The chain couples TRBV7-2 to TRBJ2-7, with 10 nucleotides matching TRBD1. CDR3 length: 15 amino acids. CDR1 SGHTA and CDR2 FQGNSA come from the germline V gene. Trimming at V came to 5 bases and at J to 5 bases, leaving 9 bases not matched to a gene.

The gene calls are TRBV7-9 and TRBJ2-5, with D maybe TRBD2 (8 bases). V lost 5 bases, J lost 4 bases, and 26 bases lay in between. The CDR3 consists of 18 residues. Germline V CDR1 and CDR2: SEHNR, FQNEAQ (reference sequence). CDR3 sequence reads: CASSIRPSGGGAGETQYF. The CDR3 DNA reads TGTGCCAGCAGCATCCGCCCCTCGGGAGGGGGCGCGGGAGAGACCCAGTACTTC.

The CDR3 sequence is CAWSVQGIRDSPLHF. The CDR3 DNA is TGTGCCTGGAGTGTCCAGGGGATCCGGGATTCACCCCTCCACTTT. The chain recombines TRBV30 with TRBJ1-6; tentative D call: TRBD1 (6 bases). This CDR3 has 15 residues. The germline CDR1 and CDR2 sequences are GTSNPN and SVGIG (reference sequence). Trimming removed 0 bases from V and 8 bases from J, with 14 bases in between.

In this sample, this clone turned up a few times. The rearrangement links TRBV11-3 to TRBJ2-2; D not resolved. Germline V gene lookup returns CDR1 SGHNT and CDR2 YENEEA. This CDR3 has 13 residues. Trimming removed 5 bases from V and 6 bases from J, with 10 bases in between. CDR3 loop: CASSPPSSGELFF. CDR3 DNA sequence: TGTGCCAGCAGCCCCCCGTCATCCGGGGAGCTGTTTTTT.

The chain uses TRBV28 and TRBJ2-5, with TRBD2 as a possible D gene (6 bases). V lost 1 base and J lost 1, with 13 bases in between. This CDR3 is built from 16 residues. The germline V gene encodes CDR1 MDHEN and CDR2 SYDVKM. In nucleotides, the CDR3 is TGTGCCAGCAGTTTATCAGCGGGCCTCACCCAAGAGACCCAGTACTTC. Its protein is CASSLSAGLTQETQYF. The whole variable domain, remainder taken from reference TRBV28 and TRBJ2-5, is DVKVTQSSRYLVKRTGEKVFLECVQDMDHENMFWYRQDPGLGLRLIYFSYDVKMKEKGDIPEGYSVSREKKERFSLILESASTNQTSMYLCASSLSAGLTQETQYFGPGTRLLVL.

The genes are TRBV28 and TRBJ1-5, with D perhaps matching TRBD1 (5 bases). The CDR3 has 16 residues. Germline V gene sequence: CDR1 MDHEN, CDR2 SYDVKM. V lost 1 base and J 6 bases, leaving 16 bases between the germline ends. CDR3 DNA: TGTGCCAGCAGTTTATTTACCGGGGGATTTGCTCAGCCCCAGCATTTT. This gives the protein CASSLFTGGFAQPQHF.

The V and J genes are TRBV5-1 and TRBJ2-3; 8 bases align to TRBD2. The CDR3 length is 17 residues. The ends lost 5 bases at V and 0 bases at J; junction bases unmatched: 11. The germline gives CDR1 SGHRS, CDR2 YFSETQ. CDR3 sequence: CASSFIRGGLSTDTQYF. The CDR3 DNA reads TGCGCCAGCAGTTTCATTCGGGGGGGCCTTAGCACAGATACGCAGTATTTT.